The clone carrying this T cell receptor beta chain has a count of ten or more. The CDR3 contains 14 residues. V was cut by 5 bases and J by 3 bases, with 16 bases left in between. Germline CDR1 and CDR2: DFQATT and SNEGSKA (reference sequence). The authors produced cDNA by 5'RACE using 10-nucleotide random UMIs. Each CDR3 protein gets one entry after TCRdb re-called the 5' RACE reads with MiXCR. The sample carries 70,000 or so distinct CDR3 sequences, 3.2% recorded once. The data derive from a study of neurological immune-mediated disorders. In the study overall: Among 35 or so multiple sclerosis patients, some 31 were relapsing-remitting and 3 were secondary progressive.

The gene calls are TRBV20-1 and TRBJ1-1; TRBD1 is a possible D gene (6 bases). The sequence was collected from a woman aged 50 to 60 with multiple sclerosis. Sequencing was done on a sample of PBMCs. DNA for the CDR3: TGCAGTGCTCCCCGAGGGGGGGTAGACACTGAAGCTTTCTTT. The encoded protein is CSAPRGGVDTEAFF.